This T cell receptor beta chain derives from a study of response to subunit inactivated influenza vaccine. For this clonotype: The antigen is not known.

General study points: Authors suggested seasonal influenza vaccinations each recruit few new T cells.

TCRdb re-called the RT-PCR reads through MiXCR, storing one row per CDR3 protein. This sample carries a few hundred thousand distinct CDR3 sequences, 21% of them seen once, and the ten largest clones take roughly 10%. Trimming removed 5 bases from V and 4 bases from J; junction bases left unmatched: 3. CDR3 length: 15 residues. Germline loops: CDR1 SGHTA, CDR2 FQGNSA. The receptor's source is a man in his fifties or sixties who received an inactivated influenza vaccine. This sequence joins TRBV7-2 and TRBJ2-3, with TRBD2 matching 13 bases. The sequencing here drew on PBMCs from blood, taken around 22 months after vaccination. Here the CDR3 DNA reads TGTGCCAGCAGCACGGGACTAGCGGGGTCAGATACGCAGTATTTT. It encodes CASSTGLAGSDTQYF.